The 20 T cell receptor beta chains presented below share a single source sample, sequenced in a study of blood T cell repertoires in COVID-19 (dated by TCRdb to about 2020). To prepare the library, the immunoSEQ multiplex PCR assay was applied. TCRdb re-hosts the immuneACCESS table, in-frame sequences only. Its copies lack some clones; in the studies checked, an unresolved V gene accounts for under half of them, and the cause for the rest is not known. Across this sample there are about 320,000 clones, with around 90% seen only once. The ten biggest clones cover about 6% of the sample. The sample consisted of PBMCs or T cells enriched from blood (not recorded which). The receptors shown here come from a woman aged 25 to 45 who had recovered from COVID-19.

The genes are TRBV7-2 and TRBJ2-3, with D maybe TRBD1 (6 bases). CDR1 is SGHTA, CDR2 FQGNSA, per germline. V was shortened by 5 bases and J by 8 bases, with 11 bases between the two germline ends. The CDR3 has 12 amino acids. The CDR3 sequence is CASSRRGFTQYF. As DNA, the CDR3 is TGTGCCAGCAGCCGCAGGGGATTTACGCAGTATTTT.

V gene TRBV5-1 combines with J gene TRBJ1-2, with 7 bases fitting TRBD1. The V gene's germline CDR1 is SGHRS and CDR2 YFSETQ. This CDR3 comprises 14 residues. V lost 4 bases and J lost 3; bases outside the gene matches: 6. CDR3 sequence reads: CASSPFGTDYGYTF. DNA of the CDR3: TGCGCCAGCAGCCCGTTTGGGACAGACTATGGCTACACCTTC.

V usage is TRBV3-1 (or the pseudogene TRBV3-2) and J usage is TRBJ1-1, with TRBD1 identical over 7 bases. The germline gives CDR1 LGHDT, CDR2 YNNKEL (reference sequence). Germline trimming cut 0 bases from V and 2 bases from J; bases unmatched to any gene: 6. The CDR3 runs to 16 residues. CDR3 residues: CASSQDRGTVNTEAFF. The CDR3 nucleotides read TGTGCCAGCAGCCAAGATAGGGGGACAGTTAACACTGAAGCTTTCTTT.

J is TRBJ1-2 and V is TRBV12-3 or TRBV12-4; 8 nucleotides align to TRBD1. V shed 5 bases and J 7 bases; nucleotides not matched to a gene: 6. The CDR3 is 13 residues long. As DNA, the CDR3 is TGTGCCAGCAGTCGTACAGGGGGTTTTGGCTACACCTTC. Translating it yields CASSRTGGFGYTF.

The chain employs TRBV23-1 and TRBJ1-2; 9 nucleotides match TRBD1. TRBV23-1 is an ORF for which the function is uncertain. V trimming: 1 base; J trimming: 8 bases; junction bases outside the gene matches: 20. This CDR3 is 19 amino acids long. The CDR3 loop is CASSQFLVGRYRGPRGYTF. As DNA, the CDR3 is TGCGCCAGCAGTCAATTTTTGGTGGGCCGGTACAGGGGGCCGAGGGGCTACACCTTC.

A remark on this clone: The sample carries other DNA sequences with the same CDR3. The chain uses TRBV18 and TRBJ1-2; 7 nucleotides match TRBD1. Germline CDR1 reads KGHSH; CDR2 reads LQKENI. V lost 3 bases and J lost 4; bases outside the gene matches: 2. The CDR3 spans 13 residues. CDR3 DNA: TGTGCCAGCTCACCGGGACAGTCCTATGGCTACACCTTC. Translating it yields CASSPGQSYGYTF.

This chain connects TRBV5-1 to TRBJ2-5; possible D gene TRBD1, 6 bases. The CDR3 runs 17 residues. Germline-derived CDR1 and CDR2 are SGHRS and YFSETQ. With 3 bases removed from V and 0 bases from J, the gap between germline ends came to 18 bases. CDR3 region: CASSSPPRQAYQETQYF. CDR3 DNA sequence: TGCGCCAGCAGCTCTCCGCCCAGACAGGCGTACCAAGAGACCCAGTACTTC.

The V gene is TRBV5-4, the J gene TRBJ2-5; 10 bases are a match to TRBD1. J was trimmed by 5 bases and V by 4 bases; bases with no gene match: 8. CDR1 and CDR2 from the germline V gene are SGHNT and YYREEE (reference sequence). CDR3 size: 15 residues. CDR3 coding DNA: TGTGCCAGCAGCAAACGACAGGGGGCGAGGGAGACCCAGTACTTC. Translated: CASSKRQGARETQYF.

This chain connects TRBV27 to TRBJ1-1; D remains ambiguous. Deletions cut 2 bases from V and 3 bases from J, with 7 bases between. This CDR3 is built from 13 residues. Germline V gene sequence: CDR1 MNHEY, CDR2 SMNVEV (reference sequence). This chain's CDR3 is CASSLAIDTEAFF. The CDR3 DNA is TGTGCCAGCAGTTTAGCCATAGACACTGAAGCTTTCTTT.

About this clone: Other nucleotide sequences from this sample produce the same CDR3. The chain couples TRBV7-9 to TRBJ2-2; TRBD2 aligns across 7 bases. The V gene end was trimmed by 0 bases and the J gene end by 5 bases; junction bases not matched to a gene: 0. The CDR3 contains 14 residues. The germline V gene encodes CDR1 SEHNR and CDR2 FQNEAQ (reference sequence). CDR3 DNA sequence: TGTGCCAGCAGCTTAGCGGGGGGGACCGGGGAGCTGTTTTTT. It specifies CASSLAGGTGELFF.

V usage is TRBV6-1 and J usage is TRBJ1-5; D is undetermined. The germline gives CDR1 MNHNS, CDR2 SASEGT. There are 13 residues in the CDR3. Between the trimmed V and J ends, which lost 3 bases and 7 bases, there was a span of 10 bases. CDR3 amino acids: CASSDQERQPQHF. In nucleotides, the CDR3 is TGTGCCAGCAGTGACCAGGAAAGGCAGCCCCAGCATTTT.

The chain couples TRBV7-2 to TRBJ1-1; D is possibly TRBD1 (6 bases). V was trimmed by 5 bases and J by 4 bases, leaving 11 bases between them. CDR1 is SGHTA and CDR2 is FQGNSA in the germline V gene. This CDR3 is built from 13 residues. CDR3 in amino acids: CASSAQGSTEAFF. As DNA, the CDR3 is TGTGCCAGCAGCGCTCAGGGGTCCACTGAAGCTTTCTTT. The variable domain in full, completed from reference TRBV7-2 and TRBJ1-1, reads GAGVSQSPSNKVTEKGKDVELRCDPISGHTALYWYRQSLGQGLEFLIYFQGNSAPDKSGLPSDRFSAERTGGSVSTLTIQRTQQEDSAVYLCASSAQGSTEAFFGQGTRLTVV.

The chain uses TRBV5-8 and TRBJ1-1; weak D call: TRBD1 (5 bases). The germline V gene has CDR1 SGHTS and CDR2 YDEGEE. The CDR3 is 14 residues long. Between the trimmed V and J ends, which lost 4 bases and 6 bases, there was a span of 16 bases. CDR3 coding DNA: TGTGCCAGCAGCGGGGACGGGAGATCTTCTGAAGCTTTCTTT. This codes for CASSGDGRSSEAFF.

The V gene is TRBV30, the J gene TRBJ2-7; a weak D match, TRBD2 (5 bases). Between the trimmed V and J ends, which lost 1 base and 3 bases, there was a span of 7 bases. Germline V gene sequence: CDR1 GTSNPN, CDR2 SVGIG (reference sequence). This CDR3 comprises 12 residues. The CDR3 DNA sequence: TGTGCCTGGAGTGACGGGGACTACGAGCAGTACTTC. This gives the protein CAWSDGDYEQYF.

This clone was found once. The CDR3 spells CASRTQGADTGELFF. The CDR3 DNA follows: TGTGCCAGTAGGACACAGGGGGCGGACACCGGGGAGCTGTTTTTT. This rearrangement joins TRBV19 to TRBJ2-2; TRBD1 matches at 9 bases. J gave up 3 bases and V 6 bases, and 5 bases lay outside the gene matches. Germline CDR1 is LNHDA and CDR2 is SQIVND (reference sequence). The CDR3 runs to 15 residues.

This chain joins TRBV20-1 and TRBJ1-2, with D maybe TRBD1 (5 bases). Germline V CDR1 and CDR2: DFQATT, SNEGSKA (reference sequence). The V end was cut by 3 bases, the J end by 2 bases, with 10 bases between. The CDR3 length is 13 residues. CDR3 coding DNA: TGCAGTGCTAGTAAGGGACTCAACTATGGCTACACCTTC. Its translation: CSASKGLNYGYTF.

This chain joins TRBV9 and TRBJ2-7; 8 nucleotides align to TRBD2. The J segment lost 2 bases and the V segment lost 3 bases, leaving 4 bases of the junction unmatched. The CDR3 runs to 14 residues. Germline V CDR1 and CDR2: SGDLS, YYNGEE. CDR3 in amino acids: CASSAGTRTYEQYF. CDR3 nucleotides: TGTGCCAGCAGCGCCGGGACTAGAACCTACGAGCAGTACTTC.

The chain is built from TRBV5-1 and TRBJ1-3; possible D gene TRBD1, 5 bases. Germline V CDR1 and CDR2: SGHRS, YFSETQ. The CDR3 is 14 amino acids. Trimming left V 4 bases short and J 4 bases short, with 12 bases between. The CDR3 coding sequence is TGCGCCAGCAGCCCGGGGGACCTGGGAAACACCATATATTTT. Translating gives CASSPGDLGNTIYF.

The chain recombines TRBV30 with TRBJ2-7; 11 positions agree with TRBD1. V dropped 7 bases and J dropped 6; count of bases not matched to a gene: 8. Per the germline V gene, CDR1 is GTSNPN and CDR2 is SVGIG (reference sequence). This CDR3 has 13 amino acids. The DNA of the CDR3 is TGTGCCTTACGGACAGGGGGCCGAGGCGAGCAGTACTTC. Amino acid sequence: CALRTGGRGEQYF.

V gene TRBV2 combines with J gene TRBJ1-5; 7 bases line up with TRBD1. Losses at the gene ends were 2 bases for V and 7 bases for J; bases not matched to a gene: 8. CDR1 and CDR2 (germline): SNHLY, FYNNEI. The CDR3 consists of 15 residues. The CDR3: CASSERQGGMQPQHF. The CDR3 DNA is TGTGCCAGCAGTGAAAGACAGGGTGGGATGCAGCCCCAGCATTTT.